Listed here is a single T cell receptor beta chain. The record originates from a study of T cells in Graves' hyperthyroidism and ophthalmopathy. The CDR3 has 17 amino acids. V was cut by 0 bases and J by 3 bases, with 15 bases left in between. Germline values: CDR1 MNHEY, CDR2 SVGEGT. It was considered stable Graves' hyperthyroidism when ophthalmopathy did not progress within 18 months. Hyperthyroidism had been newly diagnosed in patients aged 18 to 65, and its duration was under 2 months. RNA transcripts gave rise to amplified TCR beta CDR3 regions. The primer set for the first-round RT-PCR of the TCR CDR3 was HTBI. TCRdb re-derived calls from the multiplex PCR reads in MiXCR, one entry per CDR3 protein. The sample yields about 210,000 distinct CDR3 sequences, approximately 17% seen once.

The sequencing sample was made of blood. The sequence was collected from a man aged 50-60 years with Graves' hyperthyroidism. The chain links TRBV6-2 or TRBV6-3 to TRBJ2-4; the D gene is possibly TRBD2 (6 bases). CDR3 DNA sequence: TGTGCCAGCAGTTACTCAGGCGGGATTGCAGTCAAAAACATTCAGTACTTC. Translating it yields CASSYSGGIAVKNIQYF.